A single TCR beta chain is shown here with its context. The CDR3 runs to 14 residues. Germline lookup yields CDR1 MDHEN and CDR2 SYDVKM. The trim removed 3 bases at V and 4 bases at J, leaving 6 bases unmatched. This sample is drawn from a study of technical replicates of blood from a handful of donors. Clones were sequenced by immunoSEQ multiplex PCR, and TCRdb holds only the in-frame ones, with some missing. The sample gives approximately 95,000 clones, 85% to 95% of which show up once; 0.34% is in the top ten. The rearrangement uses TRBV28 and TRBJ2-7; 7 bases match TRBD1. Sequencing used T cells isolated from PBMCs. The TCR comes from a human donor in good health. The DNA of the CDR3 is TGTGCCAGCAGTTTGCATGGCAGGGGGTACGAGCAGTACTTC. Protein product: CASSLHGRGYEQYF.